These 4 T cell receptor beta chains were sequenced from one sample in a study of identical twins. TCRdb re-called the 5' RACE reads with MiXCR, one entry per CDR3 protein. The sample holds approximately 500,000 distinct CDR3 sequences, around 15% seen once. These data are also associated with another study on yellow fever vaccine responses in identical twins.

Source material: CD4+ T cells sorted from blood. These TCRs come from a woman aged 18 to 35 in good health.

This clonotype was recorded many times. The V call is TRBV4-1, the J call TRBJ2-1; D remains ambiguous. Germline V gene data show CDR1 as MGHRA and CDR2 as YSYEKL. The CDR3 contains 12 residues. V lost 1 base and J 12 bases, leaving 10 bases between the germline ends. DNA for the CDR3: TGCGCCAGCAGCCAAGTCTTTGGTGGGCAGTTCTTC. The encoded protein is CASSQVFGGQFF.

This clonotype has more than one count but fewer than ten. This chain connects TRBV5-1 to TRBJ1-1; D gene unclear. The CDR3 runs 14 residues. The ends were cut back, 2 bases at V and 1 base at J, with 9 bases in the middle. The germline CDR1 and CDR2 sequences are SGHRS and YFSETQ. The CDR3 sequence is CASSFTGWNTEAFF. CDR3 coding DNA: TGCGCCAGCAGCTTTACGGGCTGGAACACTGAAGCTTTCTTT.

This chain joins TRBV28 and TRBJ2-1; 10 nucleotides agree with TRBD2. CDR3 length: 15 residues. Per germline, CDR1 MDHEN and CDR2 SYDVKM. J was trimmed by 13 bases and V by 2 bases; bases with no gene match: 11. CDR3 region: CASSLKASGRMDQFF. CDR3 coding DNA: TGTGCCAGCAGTTTAAAGGCTAGCGGGAGAATGGACCAGTTCTTC.

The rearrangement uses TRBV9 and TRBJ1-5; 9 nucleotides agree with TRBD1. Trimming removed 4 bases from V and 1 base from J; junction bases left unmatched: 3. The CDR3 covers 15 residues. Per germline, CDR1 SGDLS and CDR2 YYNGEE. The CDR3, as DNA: TGTGCCAGCAGCTCACAGGGGGCGAGCAATCAGCCCCAGCATTTT. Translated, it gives CASSSQGASNQPQHF.